This T cell receptor (beta chain) was recovered during a study of blood T cell repertoires in COVID-19 (TCRdb year 2020). With respect to the entire study: Samples covering the acute and convalescent phases of COVID-19 were provided by collaborators in the United States, Italy and Spain. The samples were drawn from two sources: the first 160 participants of the ongoing ImmuneRACE study, and about 1,300 subjects contributed by 6 global collaborators. A freely available public database, intended as a resource for researchers studying the immune response to SARS-CoV-2, is where the repertoires were released. The prospective study material was composed of cDNA or gDNA derived from T cells, B-cell-depleted T cells, or PBMCs. Subjects who had been exposed to COVID-19, were actively infected with it, or had recovered from it provided the deeply sampled blood TCRbeta repertoires that made up the dataset. Where available, HLA class I and class II types were obtained from metadata supplied by the sample provider rather than from assay-based typing. A de-identified subject ID, COVID-19 status, age in years and sex were almost always included in the sample metadata. Broad study findings and their caveats: The amount of clinical and demographic metadata varied by source and participant and was provided uncurated.

This clone was seen a single time. It lacks a known antigen. Per-base quality was not reported, and no clone a single base away is much larger than it. Measured from the cysteine to the phenylalanine, the CDR3 is 17 residues long. This entry keeps only the CDR3 DNA: 51 bases, framed from base 1. Trimming takes 4 bases off V and 2 bases off J; junction bases not matched to a gene: 12. From a lookup of the germline V gene, CDR1 and CDR2 are SGHRS and YFSETQ. Whole blood was collected in K2EDTA tubes by collaborating institutions according to the institutions' own protocols. For TCRbeta analysis, collaborators shipped samples as frozen whole blood, isolated PBMCs, or DNA extracted from either of those sample types. The immunoSEQ Assay, a bias-controlled multiplex PCR, was used to amplify TCRbeta CDR3 regions from genomic DNA. Regarding the original processing steps: The number of nucleated cells in each sample was estimated from the amplification of reference gene primers within the assay. To quantify the absolute abundance of each unique TCRbeta CDR3 rearrangement, sequence reads were collapsed and filtered. For each sample, productive Simpson clonality was calculated as the square root of Simpson's diversity index over productive rearrangements. TCRdb obtained this table from immuneACCESS and retained in-frame rearrangements with V and J assigned. These tables miss some clones; where compared with another copy, unresolved V genes account for less than half of the shortfall, and the remainder is unexplained. D and trimming were read from the DNA, whereas the V and J calls and clone size are those reported in that table. The sample table records approximately 60,000 clones; roughly four fifths of these occur just once. The ten largest clones represent under 15% of the sample.

The receptor was isolated from an elderly man with acute or convalescent COVID-19. Recombination linked TRBV5-1 to TRBJ2-5, with 9 middle bases fitting TRBD2. The sample comprised peripheral blood. CDR3 reads: CASSGIGNLAGQETQYF. The sequenced DNA is TGCGCCAGCAGCGGGATAGGGAATCTAGCGGGGCAAGAGACCCAGTACTTC.